A selection of T cell receptor beta chains follows, all from one sample in a study of T-cell reconstitution after alpha-beta-depleted transplantation in children. MiXCR, applied by TCRdb to the PCR reads, yields one record per CDR3 protein. Here the sample spans around 250,000 distinct CDR3 sequences, 9.9% being singletons. Sequenced here: PBMCs from the stem cell graft donor, sampled from the stem cell graft. Source of these receptors: a human donor who donated a stem cell graft to a child with SCID. Both conserved end residues are part of each CDR3. The order of the fields is J gene, V gene, D gene, clone size, CDR3 protein, CDR3 DNA. The D gene is left open where the match is weak. Size tells how often a clone was seen (once, few, many) or the class of an expanded clone, and some rows leave it out.

J: TRBJ2-2
V: TRBV12-3/TRBV12-4
D: .
size: many
CDR3: CASSSRTVTGELFF
DNA: TGTGCCAGCAGTTCGCGGACCGTCACCGGGGAGCTGTTTTTT

J: TRBJ1-2
V: TRBV27
D: .
size: few
CDR3: CASSGTDYGYTF
DNA: TGTGCCAGCAGCGGGACGGACTATGGCTACACCTTC

J: TRBJ2-4
V: TRBV27
D: .
size: few
CDR3: CASSEGTKNIQYF
DNA: TGTGCCAGCAGCGAGGGAACCAAAAACATTCAGTACTTC

J: TRBJ2-5
V: TRBV20-1
D: .
size: few
CDR3: CSATEETQYF
DNA: TGCAGTGCTACGGAAGAGACCCAGTACTTC

J: TRBJ2-3
V: TRBV15
D: TRBD2
size: .
CDR3: CATSGGGDTDTQYF
DNA: TGTGCCACCAGCGGCGGGGGGGACACAGATACGCAGTATTTT

J: TRBJ2-7
V: TRBV20-1
D: TRBD2
size: few
CDR3: CSASPSSGSYEQYF
DNA: TGCAGTGCTAGTCCGTCTAGCGGCTCCTACGAGCAGTACTTC

J: TRBJ2-1
V: TRBV13
D: .
size: few
CDR3: CASSSFINEQFF
DNA: TGTGCCAGCAGCTCGTTTATCAATGAGCAGTTCTTC

J: TRBJ2-5
V: TRBV5-1
D: .
size: many
CDR3: CASSPQTVPQETQYF
DNA: TGCGCCAGCAGCCCTCAGACAGTGCCTCAAGAGACCCAGTACTTC

J: TRBJ2-1
V: TRBV10-3
D: TRBD1
size: .
CDR3: CAISGQGSGNEQFF
DNA: TGTGCCATCTCGGGACAGGGCAGCGGCAATGAGCAGTTCTTC

J: TRBJ1-6
V: TRBV12-3/TRBV12-4
D: .
size: .
CDR3: CASRDSHNSPLHF
DNA: TGTGCCAGCAGGGACAGCCATAATTCACCCCTCCACTTT

J: TRBJ2-7
V: TRBV10-3
D: .
size: .
CDR3: CASSVRKATSTYEQYF
DNA: TGTGCCTCATCAGTGAGAAAAGCCACTTCTACCTACGAGCAGTACTTC

J: TRBJ2-3
V: TRBV5-1
D: .
size: .
CDR3: CASSLVGGQPDTQYF
DNA: TGCGCCAGCAGCTTGGTAGGCGGACAACCAGATACGCAGTATTTT

J: TRBJ1-1
V: TRBV12-3/TRBV12-4
D: .
size: many
CDR3: CASSRQDMNTEAFF
DNA: TGTGCCAGCTCCAGACAGGACATGAACACTGAAGCTTTCTTT

J: TRBJ2-1
V: TRBV5-1
D: TRBD1
size: few
CDR3: CASSSGQLNEQFF
DNA: TGCGCCAGCAGCTCGGGACAGCTAAATGAGCAGTTCTTC

J: TRBJ2-1
V: TRBV11-2
D: .
size: .
CDR3: CASSPPPGGRDNEQFF
DNA: TGTGCCAGCAGCCCCCCCCCCGGAGGGCGGGACAATGAGCAGTTCTTC

J: TRBJ1-5
V: TRBV7-9
D: TRBD1
size: few
CDR3: CASRDTSQGDQPQHF
DNA: TGTGCCAGCCGGGACACATCCCAGGGGGATCAGCCCCAGCATTTT

J: TRBJ2-7
V: TRBV7-9
D: .
size: many
CDR3: CASSLSQVFYEQYF
DNA: TGTGCCAGCAGCTTATCACAAGTTTTCTACGAGCAGTACTTC

J: TRBJ2-7
V: TRBV7-9
D: .
size: .
CDR3: CASSLVPSRSYEQYF
DNA: TGTGCCAGCAGCTTAGTTCCTAGCCGCTCCTACGAGCAGTACTTC

J: TRBJ2-3
V: TRBV7-9
D: .
size: .
CDR3: CASSLMQNTDTQYF
DNA: TGTGCCAGCAGCTTAATGCAAAACACAGATACGCAGTATTTT

J: TRBJ2-3
V: TRBV5-1
D: .
size: few
CDR3: CASVPHAGGMADTQYF
DNA: TGCGCCAGCGTACCCCACGCAGGGGGGATGGCAGATACGCAGTATTTT

J: TRBJ2-7
V: TRBV2
D: .
size: .
CDR3: CASTPVFRSYEQYF
DNA: TGTGCCAGCACCCCGGTGTTCAGATCCTACGAGCAGTACTTC

J: TRBJ2-1
V: TRBV7-9
D: .
size: few
CDR3: CASSPRAANEQFF
DNA: TGTGCCAGCAGCCCCAGGGCCGCTAATGAGCAGTTCTTC

J: TRBJ1-1
V: TRBV20-1
D: TRBD1
size: few
CDR3: CSARGPGTGGGVAFF
DNA: TGCAGTGCTAGGGGTCCCGGGACAGGGGGAGGTGTAGCTTTCTTT